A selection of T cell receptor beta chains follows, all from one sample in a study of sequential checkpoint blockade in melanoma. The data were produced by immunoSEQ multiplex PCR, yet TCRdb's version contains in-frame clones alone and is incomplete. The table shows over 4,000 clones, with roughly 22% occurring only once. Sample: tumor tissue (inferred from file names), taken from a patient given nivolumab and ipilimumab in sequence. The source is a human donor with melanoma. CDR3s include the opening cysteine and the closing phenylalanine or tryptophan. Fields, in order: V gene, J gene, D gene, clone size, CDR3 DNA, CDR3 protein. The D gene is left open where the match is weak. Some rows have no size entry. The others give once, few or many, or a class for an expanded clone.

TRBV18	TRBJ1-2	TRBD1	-	TGTGCCAGCTCTCTCGACAGGGGAACTACTGGCTACACCTTC	CASSLDRGTTGYTF
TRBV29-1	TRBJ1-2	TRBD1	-	TGCAGCGTTGAAGGACAGGGCTATGGCTACACCTTC	CSVEGQGYGYTF
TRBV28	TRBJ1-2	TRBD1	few	TGTGCCAGCAGAAACGGACAGGACTATGGCTACACCTTC	CASRNGQDYGYTF
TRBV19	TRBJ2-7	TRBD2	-	TGTGCCAGTAGTAGCCTAGCGGGACTCTCCTACGAGCAGTACTTC	CASSSLAGLSYEQYF
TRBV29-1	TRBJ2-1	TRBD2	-	TGCAGCGGGAAGACTAGCGGGGTTAATGAGCAGTTCTTC	CSGKTSGVNEQFF
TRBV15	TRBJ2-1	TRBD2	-	TGTGCCACCAGCAGAGGTCGACTAGCGGGCTCCTACAATGAGCAGTTCTTC	CATSRGRLAGSYNEQFF
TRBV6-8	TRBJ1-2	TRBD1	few	TGTGCCAGCAGTGACAGGGGGATAGGCTACACCTTC	CASSDRGIGYTF
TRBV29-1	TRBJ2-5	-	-	TGCAGCGTTGGGGCAGCACAAGAGACCCAGTACTTC	CSVGAAQETQYF
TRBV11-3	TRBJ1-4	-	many	TGTGCCAGCAGCTTAATGTCGGCGGCTAATGAAAAACTGTTTTTT	CASSLMSAANEKLFF
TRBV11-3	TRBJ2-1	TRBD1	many	TGTGCCAGCAGCCAAGCGGTACAGGGGGCGGTCCCCTACAATGAGCAGTTCTTC	CASSQAVQGAVPYNEQFF
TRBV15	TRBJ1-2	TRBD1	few	TGTGCCACCAGCAGAGAACAGGGGGCGGATGGCTACACCTTC	CATSREQGADGYTF
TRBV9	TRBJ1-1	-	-	TGTGCCGGCGCTTTGGGGATGAACACTGAAGCTTTCTTT	CAGALGMNTEAFF
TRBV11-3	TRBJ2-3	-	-	TGTGCCAGCAGCACACAGAGTCATAAATCTACAGATACGCAGTATTTT	CASSTQSHKSTDTQYF
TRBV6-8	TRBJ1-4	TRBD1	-	TGTGCCAGCAGGTTCTTGGACAGGATTAATGAAAAACTGTTTTTT	CASRFLDRINEKLFF
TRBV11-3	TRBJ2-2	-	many	TGTGCCAGCAGCTTGGGCAGGGCTACCGGGGAGCTGTTTTTT	CASSLGRATGELFF
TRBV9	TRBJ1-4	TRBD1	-	TGTGCCAGCAGCCCTCGGACAGGGGCGGCTGAAAAACTGTTTTTT	CASSPRTGAAEKLFF
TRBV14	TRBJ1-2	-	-	TGTGCCAGCAGCCAAGACAGGGTCGTGTACACCTTC	CASSQDRVVYTF
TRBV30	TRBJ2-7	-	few	TGTGCCTGGAGTGTACAGGGCTACGAGCAGTACTTC	CAWSVQGYEQYF
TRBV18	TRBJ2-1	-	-	TGTGCCAGCTCACCCGACATTTCCTACAATGAGCAGTTCTTC	CASSPDISYNEQFF
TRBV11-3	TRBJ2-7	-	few	TGTGCCAGCAGCTTGACACATTTTATCGACGAGCAGTACTTC	CASSLTHFIDEQYF
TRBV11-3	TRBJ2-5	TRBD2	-	TGTGCCAGCAGCTTAAACAGTGCGGGAGTGGGAGAGACCCAGTACTTC	CASSLNSAGVGETQYF
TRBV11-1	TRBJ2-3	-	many	TGTGCCAGCACCACCGGACTGGGAGATCGAACGCAGTATTTT	CASTTGLGDRTQYF
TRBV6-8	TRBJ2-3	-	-	TGTGCCAGCAGTTCCGGCTCGACCTATGGCACAGATACGCAGTATTTT	CASSSGSTYGTDTQYF
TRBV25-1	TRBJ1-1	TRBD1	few	TGTGCCAGCAGTGCTTTCCGGGACAGGGGGTTCTTAGGCACTGAAGCTTTCTTT	CASSAFRDRGFLGTEAFF
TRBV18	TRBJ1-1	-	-	TGTGCCAGCTCACCACCTCTTGCATTGAACACTGAAGCTTTCTTT	CASSPPLALNTEAFF
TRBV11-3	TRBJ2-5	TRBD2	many	TGTGCCAGCAGCCTCCAGCGGGAGTGGGAGACCCAGTACTTC	CASSLQREWETQYF
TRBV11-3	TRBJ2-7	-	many	TGTGCCAGCAGCCCACCAGGGGTTTCCTACGAGCAGTACTTC	CASSPPGVSYEQYF
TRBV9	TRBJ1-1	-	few	TGTGCCAGCAGCGCAGCGACAGGGAACACTGAAGCTTTCTTT	CASSAATGNTEAFF
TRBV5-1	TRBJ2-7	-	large	TGCGCCAGCAGCCCGGACATTGGGAGCTACGAGCAGTACTTC	CASSPDIGSYEQYF
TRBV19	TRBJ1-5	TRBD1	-	TGTGCCAGTAGTGCCTCCGGGACAGGGGGCCATCAGCCCCAGCATTTT	CASSASGTGGHQPQHF
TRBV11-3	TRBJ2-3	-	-	TGTGCCAGCAGCTTTAGCACAGCTAGCACAGATACGCAGTATTTT	CASSFSTASTDTQYF
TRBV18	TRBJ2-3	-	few	TGTGCCAGCTCACCACCGAGCACAGATACGCAGTATTTT	CASSPPSTDTQYF
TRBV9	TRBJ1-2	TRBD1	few	TGTGCCAGCAGCGCGGGCCGGGACAGGGTTGGGTATGGCTACACCTTC	CASSAGRDRVGYGYTF
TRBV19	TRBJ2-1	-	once	TGTGCCAGTACTTTTCATGGGAACAATGAGCAGTTCTTC	CASTFHGNNEQFF
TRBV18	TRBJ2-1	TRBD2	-	TGTGCCAGCTCACGGACTAGCGGGGGGGCCTTGTTATGGAATGAGCAGTTCTTC	CASSRTSGGALLWNEQFF
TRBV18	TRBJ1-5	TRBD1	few	TGTGCCAGCTCACGGGGACAGGGTCGAGGGCAGCCCCAGCATTTT	CASSRGQGRGQPQHF
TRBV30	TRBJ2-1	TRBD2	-	TGTGCCTGGAGTGCCGGACTAGCGTCCTTAGGCAATGAGCAGTTCTTC	CAWSAGLASLGNEQFF
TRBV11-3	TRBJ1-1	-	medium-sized	TGTGCCAGCATCGAGAGGACCATGAACACTGAAGCTTTCTTT	CASIERTMNTEAFF
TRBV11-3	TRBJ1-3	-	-	TGTGCCAGCAGCTTAGATCGGGGAAACTCTGGAAACACCATATATTTT	CASSLDRGNSGNTIYF
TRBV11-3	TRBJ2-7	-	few	TGTGCCAGCAGCCCCCGGTTTGGGGGTGCCGAGCAGTACTTC	CASSPRFGGAEQYF
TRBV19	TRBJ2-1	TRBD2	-	TGTGCCAGTAGTGCTAGCGGAGGAAACAATGAGCAGTTCTTC	CASSASGGNNEQFF
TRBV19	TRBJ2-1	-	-	TGTGCCAGTAGTCCGGGTAGGACTAACTACTACAATGAGCAGTTCTTC	CASSPGRTNYYNEQFF
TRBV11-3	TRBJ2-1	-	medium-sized	TGTGCCAGCAGCTTCCCGGATGGGACGAGCTATGAGCAGTTCTTC	CASSFPDGTSYEQFF
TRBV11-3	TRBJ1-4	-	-	TGTGCCAGCAGTTATCAGGGGATTAATGAAAAACTGTTTTTT	CASSYQGINEKLFF
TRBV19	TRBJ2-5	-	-	TGTGCCAGTAGTATTCCCCACAGCACCCAAGAGACCCAGTACTTC	CASSIPHSTQETQYF
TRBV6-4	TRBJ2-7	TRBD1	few	TGTGCCAGCAGTTCCTCCGGGACAGGTGGGACCTACGAGCAGTACTTC	CASSSSGTGGTYEQYF
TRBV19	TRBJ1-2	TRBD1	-	TGTGCCAGTAACCCCGGGACAGGGGGCAGGGGCTACACCTTC	CASNPGTGGRGYTF
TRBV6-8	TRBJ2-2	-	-	TGTGCCAGCAGTTATCTTAACACCGGGGAGCTGTTTTTT	CASSYLNTGELFF
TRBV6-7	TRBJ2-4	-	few	TGTGCCAGCAAAATGGGTCCAATTCAGTACTTC	CASKMGPIQYF
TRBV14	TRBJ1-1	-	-	TGTGCCAGCAGCCAAGATAGGCCGGGTCCCCACACTGAAGCTTTCTTT	CASSQDRPGPHTEAFF
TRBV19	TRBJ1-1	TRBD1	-	TGTGCCAGTAGCTGGACAGGGGAAACTGAAGCTTTCTTT	CASSWTGETEAFF
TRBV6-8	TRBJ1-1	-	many	TGTGCCAGCAGCAGGGGACCGGAGAACACTGAAGCTTTCTTT	CASSRGPENTEAFF
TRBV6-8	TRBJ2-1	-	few	TGTGCCAGCAGAAGGGGGGGGAGGGGATACGGTGAGCAGTTCTTC	CASRRGGRGYGEQFF
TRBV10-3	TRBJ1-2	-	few	TGTGCCATCAGTGAGGGCCCCGGTAACTATGGCTACACCTTC	CAISEGPGNYGYTF
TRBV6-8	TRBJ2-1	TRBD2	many	TGTGCCAGCAGTTACTCGAGCTCTAGCGGGGGACTTTACAATGAGCAGTTCTTC	CASSYSSSSGGLYNEQFF
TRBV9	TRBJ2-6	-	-	TGTGCCAGCAGCCCCCGCTTGGGCACCTCTGGGGCCAACGTCCTGACTTTC	CASSPRLGTSGANVLTF
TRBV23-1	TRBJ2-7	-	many	TGCGCCAGCAGCCAAGATCGGGCACGCACCTACGAGCAGTACTTC	CASSQDRARTYEQYF
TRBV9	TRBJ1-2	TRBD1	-	TGTGCCAGCACTACCACAGGGGATGGCTACACCTTC	CASTTTGDGYTF
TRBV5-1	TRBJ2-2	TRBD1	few	TGCGCCAGCAGCTTCGACAGGGTGACCGGGGAGCTGTTTTTT	CASSFDRVTGELFF
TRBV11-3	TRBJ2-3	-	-	TGTGCCAGCAGCTTAGGTTATAGCACAGATACGCAGTATTTT	CASSLGYSTDTQYF